The source of this T cell receptor (beta chain) is a study of technical replicates of blood from a handful of donors. The assay was immunoSEQ multiplex PCR, and TCRdb's table has in-frame clones only and misses some. The data hold 75,000 to 85,000 clones, with approximately 94% observed a single time. The CDR3 contains 19 residues. V lost 2 bases, J lost 7 bases, and 26 bases lay in between. Germline CDR1 reads SNHLY; CDR2 reads FYNNEI. The sequencing sample was made of T cells isolated from PBMCs. V is TRBV2 and J is TRBJ1-4; no reliable D call. This TCR was recovered from a human donor in good health. DNA of the CDR3: TGTGCCAGCAGTGAATCCCGCAGGTTAGGGAGGAGTTTTCCTGAAAAACTGTTTTTT. It yields the protein CASSESRRLGRSFPEKLFF.